The entry below describes one T cell receptor beta chain. V lost 5 bases and J lost 11, with 22 bases in between. CDR1 and CDR2 from the germline V gene are LNHNV and YYDKDF (reference sequence). This CDR3 has 16 residues. Assay: immunoSEQ multiplex PCR; the TCRdb copy retains only in-frame clones and omits some. The data hold tens of thousands of clones, with around 86% observed a single time. This sample is part of a study of blood T cell repertoires in COVID-19. This TCR came from a man over 45 with active or convalescent COVID-19. The chain recombines TRBV15 with TRBJ1-6; D might be TRBD1 (5 bases). Sequencing was carried out using peripheral blood. The CDR3 DNA sequence: TGTGCCACCAGCCGGGGGACCGGGATTCTCTTGGCACCCCTCCACTTT. Protein sequence: CATSRGTGILLAPLHF. Full variable domain (remainder filled in from reference TRBV15 and TRBJ1-6): DAMVIQNPRYQVTQFGKPVTLSCSQTLNHNVMYWYQQKSSQAPKLLFHYYDKDFNNEADTPDNFQSRRPNTSFCFLDIRSPGLGDTAMYLCATSRGTGILLAPLHFGNGTRLTVT.